This T cell receptor beta chain was sequenced for a study of Graves' ophthalmopathy and Graves' hyperthyroidism. Whole-study findings and limits: The study's model predicted ophthalmopathy progression at 70.59% sensitivity and about 72% specificity.

This clonotype was recorded at least ten times. Its specificity is not known. The authors diagnosed from clinical symptoms, serum thyroxine, TRAb, thyroid ultrasound and orbital computed tomography. For repertoire sequencing, the TCR beta CDR3 regions were amplified from RNA transcripts. The workflow started with a first-round RT-PCR run with HTBI primers and then moved on to a second-round multiplex PCR. TCRdb re-analysed the multiplex PCR reads in MiXCR, keeping a single row per CDR3 protein. The profile shows 900,000 to 1,200,000 distinct CDR3 sequences, about two fifths of them singletons. This TCR was recovered from an adult man with Graves' hyperthyroidism. Sequencing input: peripheral blood or thyroid tissue (not recorded which).

The CDR3 coding sequence is TGCGCCAGCAGCCAAGACGCAGTCTATGGCTACACCTTC. Amino acid sequence: CASSQDAVYGYTF. The rearrangement links TRBV4-1 to TRBJ1-2, with D hard to call. The CDR3 is 13 amino acids. CDR1 is MGHRA, CDR2 YSYEKL, per germline. The V and J ends lost 0 bases and 4 bases respectively, with 6 bases between them.